The rows below give T cell receptor beta chains drawn from one sample of a study of blood T cell repertoires in COVID-19. Generated by immunoSEQ multiplex PCR, the TCRdb table keeps only in-frame clones and is missing some. Here the sample spans approximately 260,000 clones, 75% to 90% being singletons. Sequencing was done on a sample of peripheral blood. Receptor source: a man in his 60s who had recovered from COVID-19. Each CDR3 is given with its conserved first and last residue. Fields, in order: V gene, J gene, clone size, D gene, CDR3 length, CDR3 DNA, CDR3 protein. The D gene is left open where the match is weak. Size is stated for part of the rows, as once, few or many counts, or as a class when the clone is expanded.

v_gene: TRBV28; j_gene: TRBJ2-7; abundance: .; d_gene: .; len: 13; CDR3nt: TGTGCCAGCAGTCCCTCCCTCTCCTACGAGCAGTACTTC; CDR3aa: CASSPSLSYEQYF
v_gene: TRBV9; j_gene: TRBJ2-2; abundance: .; d_gene: .; len: 15; CDR3nt: TGTGCCAGCAGCCCCACCCCAGCGAACACCGGGGAGCTGTTTTTT; CDR3aa: CASSPTPANTGELFF
v_gene: TRBV6-6; j_gene: TRBJ1-1; abundance: .; d_gene: .; len: 16; CDR3nt: TGTGCCAGCAGTTACGGAAAACAGGTACGGTACACTGAAGCTTTCTTT; CDR3aa: CASSYGKQVRYTEAFF
v_gene: TRBV6-1; j_gene: TRBJ1-6; abundance: .; d_gene: .; len: 14; CDR3nt: TGTGCCAGCAGTGAATACGCGGGGGCGCGGTCCCTCCACTTT; CDR3aa: CASSEYAGARSLHF
v_gene: TRBV2; j_gene: TRBJ1-6; abundance: .; d_gene: .; len: 16; CDR3nt: TGTGCCAGCAGTTTCCGAGGGGGTTCCTATAATTCACCCCTCCACTTT; CDR3aa: CASSFRGGSYNSPLHF
v_gene: TRBV24-1; j_gene: TRBJ2-2; abundance: .; d_gene: TRBD1; len: 16; CDR3nt: TGTGCCACCAGTGATTTGCCGGGACAGGGAAGAGGGGAGCTGTTTTTT; CDR3aa: CATSDLPGQGRGELFF
v_gene: TRBV6-5; j_gene: TRBJ1-1; abundance: .; d_gene: TRBD1; len: 15; CDR3nt: TGTGCCAGCAGCTTAAGTAGACAGGGGGGGACTGAAGCTTTCTTT; CDR3aa: CASSLSRQGGTEAFF
v_gene: TRBV29-1; j_gene: TRBJ2-1; abundance: .; d_gene: TRBD1; len: 15; CDR3nt: TGCAGCGGGGGGAGGCGGACAGGGGAGGTCAATGAGCAGTTCTTC; CDR3aa: CSGGRRTGEVNEQFF
v_gene: TRBV5-1; j_gene: TRBJ2-5; abundance: .; d_gene: .; len: 12; CDR3nt: TGCGCCAGCAGCTTACAGGGAGAGACCCAGTACTTC; CDR3aa: CASSLQGETQYF
v_gene: TRBV5-1; j_gene: TRBJ2-7; abundance: few; d_gene: .; len: 14; CDR3nt: TGCGCCAGCAGCTTGGCTCTCAGCTCCTACGAGCAGTACTTC; CDR3aa: CASSLALSSYEQYF
v_gene: TRBV4-1; j_gene: TRBJ2-1; abundance: .; d_gene: .; len: 15; CDR3nt: TGCGCCAGCAGCCAAGACCCTAGCTCCTACAATGAGCAGTTCTTC; CDR3aa: CASSQDPSSYNEQFF
v_gene: TRBV6-5; j_gene: TRBJ2-7; abundance: .; d_gene: .; len: 13; CDR3nt: TGTGCCAGCAGTCGGGATTCCTTTTACGAGCAGTACTTC; CDR3aa: CASSRDSFYEQYF
v_gene: TRBV12-5; j_gene: TRBJ1-2; abundance: .; d_gene: TRBD1; len: 15; CDR3nt: TGTGCTAGTGGAAGAGCCGCAGGGGGCGCCGGTGGCTACACCTTC; CDR3aa: CASGRAAGGAGGYTF
v_gene: TRBV5-1; j_gene: TRBJ1-2; abundance: .; d_gene: .; len: 14; CDR3nt: TGCGCCAGCAGCGCCGACGGGGGGCGTGGTGGCTACACCTTC; CDR3aa: CASSADGGRGGYTF
v_gene: TRBV3-1/TRBV3-2; j_gene: TRBJ2-3; abundance: .; d_gene: .; len: 15; CDR3nt: TGTGCCAGCAGCCAAGAGCAGGGGGGCGCAGATACGCAGTATTTT; CDR3aa: CASSQEQGGADTQYF
v_gene: TRBV11-2; j_gene: TRBJ1-2; abundance: .; d_gene: .; len: 16; CDR3nt: TGTGCCAGCAGCTTCACCAGAAGAAGGGGGAACTATGGCTACACCTTC; CDR3aa: CASSFTRRRGNYGYTF
v_gene: TRBV7-9; j_gene: TRBJ2-3; abundance: .; d_gene: TRBD2; len: 17; CDR3nt: TGTGCCAGCAGCTTAGACCGCTGGACTAGCGGCACAGATACGCAGTATTTT; CDR3aa: CASSLDRWTSGTDTQYF
v_gene: TRBV6-5; j_gene: TRBJ1-2; abundance: few; d_gene: .; len: 13; CDR3nt: TGTGCCAGCAGACTTGGACTGAACTATGGCTACACCTTC; CDR3aa: CASRLGLNYGYTF
v_gene: TRBV6-6; j_gene: TRBJ2-2; abundance: .; d_gene: TRBD2; len: 16; CDR3nt: TGTGCCAGCAGTTATTACGGGGGGGCGAGGACCGGGGAGCTGTTTTTT; CDR3aa: CASSYYGGARTGELFF
v_gene: TRBV6-6; j_gene: TRBJ2-2; abundance: .; d_gene: .; len: 15; CDR3nt: TGTGCCAGCAGCTCCCCCGTCGGGACAACCGGGGAGCTGTTTTTT; CDR3aa: CASSSPVGTTGELFF
v_gene: TRBV6-4; j_gene: TRBJ2-3; abundance: .; d_gene: TRBD2; len: 15; CDR3nt: TGTGCCAGCAGTGAATTCGGGGGGGCCGGAGATACGCAGTATTTT; CDR3aa: CASSEFGGAGDTQYF
v_gene: TRBV2; j_gene: TRBJ2-5; abundance: few; d_gene: TRBD1; len: 12; CDR3nt: TGTGCCAGCAGCGACAGGGAAGAGACCCAGTACTTC; CDR3aa: CASSDREETQYF
v_gene: TRBV2; j_gene: TRBJ2-1; abundance: once; d_gene: TRBD2; len: 15; CDR3nt: TGTGCCAGCAGCGGGGGGGCGGGACCTTCAATGCCGCAGTTCTTC; CDR3aa: CASSGGAGPSMPQFF
v_gene: TRBV9; j_gene: TRBJ2-2; abundance: .; d_gene: TRBD1; len: 15; CDR3nt: TGTGCCAGCAGCGAGAAGACAGGGGGCCCCGGGGAGCTGTTTTTT; CDR3aa: CASSEKTGGPGELFF
v_gene: TRBV28; j_gene: TRBJ1-6; abundance: .; d_gene: TRBD1; len: 16; CDR3nt: TGTGCCAGCAGTTTCCCGACAGGGACTTTTAATTCACCCCTCCACTTT; CDR3aa: CASSFPTGTFNSPLHF
v_gene: TRBV6-5; j_gene: TRBJ1-1; abundance: .; d_gene: TRBD1; len: 13; CDR3nt: TGTGCCACCTACAAGGGGGCGAACACTGAAGCTTTCTTT; CDR3aa: CATYKGANTEAFF
v_gene: TRBV5-4; j_gene: TRBJ1-1; abundance: .; d_gene: .; len: 13; CDR3nt: TGTGCCAGCCGAGTACTAGAAAACACTGAAGCTTTCTTT; CDR3aa: CASRVLENTEAFF
v_gene: TRBV15; j_gene: TRBJ1-2; abundance: .; d_gene: .; len: 15; CDR3nt: TGTGCCACCAGCAGAGAGGCGGGGGGGGCGTATGGCTACACCTTC; CDR3aa: CATSREAGGAYGYTF
v_gene: TRBV24-1; j_gene: TRBJ2-3; abundance: .; d_gene: TRBD2; len: 14; CDR3nt: TGTGCCACCAGTAGCGGGGGGGCTGCAGATACGCAGTATTTT; CDR3aa: CATSSGGAADTQYF
v_gene: TRBV29-1; j_gene: TRBJ2-3; abundance: .; d_gene: TRBD1; len: 16; CDR3nt: TGCAGCGTTGACGAGACCGGGACAGGGGTCACAGATACGCAGTATTTT; CDR3aa: CSVDETGTGVTDTQYF
v_gene: TRBV10-3; j_gene: TRBJ1-2; abundance: .; d_gene: .; len: 12; CDR3nt: TGTGCCATCAGCCAGACAGAGAATGGCTACACCTTC; CDR3aa: CAISQTENGYTF
v_gene: TRBV5-8; j_gene: TRBJ1-2; abundance: .; d_gene: .; len: 14; CDR3nt: TGTGCCAGCAGCCGCCGGGGGGTAAACTATGGCTACACCTTC; CDR3aa: CASSRRGVNYGYTF
v_gene: TRBV11-2; j_gene: TRBJ2-3; abundance: .; d_gene: .; len: 12; CDR3nt: TGTGCCAGCAGCGAAGAGCGGGATACGCAGTATTTT; CDR3aa: CASSEERDTQYF